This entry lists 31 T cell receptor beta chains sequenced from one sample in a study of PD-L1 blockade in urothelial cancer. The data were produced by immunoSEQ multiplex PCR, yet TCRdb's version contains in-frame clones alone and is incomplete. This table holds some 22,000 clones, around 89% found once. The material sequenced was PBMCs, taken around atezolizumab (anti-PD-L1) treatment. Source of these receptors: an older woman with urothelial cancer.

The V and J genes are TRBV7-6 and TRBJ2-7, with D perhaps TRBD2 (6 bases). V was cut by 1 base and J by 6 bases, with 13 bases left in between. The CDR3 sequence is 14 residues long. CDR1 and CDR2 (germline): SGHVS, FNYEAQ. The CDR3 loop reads CASSLEYTSREQYF. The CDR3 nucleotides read TGTGCCAGCAGCTTAGAATATACTAGCCGCGAGCAGTACTTC. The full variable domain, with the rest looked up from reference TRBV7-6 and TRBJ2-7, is GAGVSQSPRYKVTKRGQDVALRCDPISGHVSLYWYRQALGQGPEFLTYFNYEAQQDKSGLPNDRFSAERPEGSISTLTIQRTEQRDSAMYRCASSLEYTSREQYFGPGTRLTVT.

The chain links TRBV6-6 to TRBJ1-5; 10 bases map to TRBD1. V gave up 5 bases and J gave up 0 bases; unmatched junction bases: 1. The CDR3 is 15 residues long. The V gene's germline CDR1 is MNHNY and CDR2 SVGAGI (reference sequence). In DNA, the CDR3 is TGTGCCAGCAGTGGGACAGGGGTTAGCAATCAGCCCCAGCATTTT. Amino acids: CASSGTGVSNQPQHF.

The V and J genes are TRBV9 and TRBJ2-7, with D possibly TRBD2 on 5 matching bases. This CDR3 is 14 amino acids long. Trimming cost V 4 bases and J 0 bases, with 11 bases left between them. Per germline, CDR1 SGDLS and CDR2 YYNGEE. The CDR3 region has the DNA TGTGCCAGCAGCCCCTCGGACTTCTCCTACGAGCAGTACTTC. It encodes CASSPSDFSYEQYF. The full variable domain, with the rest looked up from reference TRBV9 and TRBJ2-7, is DSGVTQTPKHLITATGQRVTLRCSPRSGDLSVYWYQQSLDQGLQFLIQYYNGEERAKGNILERFSAQQFPDLHSELNLSSLELGDSALYFCASSPSDFSYEQYFGPGTRLTVT.

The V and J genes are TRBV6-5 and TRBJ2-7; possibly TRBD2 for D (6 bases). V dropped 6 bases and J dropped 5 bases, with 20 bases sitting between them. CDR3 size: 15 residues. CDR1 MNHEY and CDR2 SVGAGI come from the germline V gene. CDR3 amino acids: CASSHPGSRENEQYF. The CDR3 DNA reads TGTGCCAGCAGCCATCCCGGGAGTAGGGAAAACGAGCAGTACTTC.

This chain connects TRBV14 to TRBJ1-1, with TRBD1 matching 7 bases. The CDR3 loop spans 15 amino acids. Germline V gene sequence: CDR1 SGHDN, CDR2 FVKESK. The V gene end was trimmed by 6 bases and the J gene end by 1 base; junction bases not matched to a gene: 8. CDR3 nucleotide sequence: TGTGCCAGCAGTCACCAGGGGGAGCCGAACACTGAAGCTTTCTTT. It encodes CASSHQGEPNTEAFF.

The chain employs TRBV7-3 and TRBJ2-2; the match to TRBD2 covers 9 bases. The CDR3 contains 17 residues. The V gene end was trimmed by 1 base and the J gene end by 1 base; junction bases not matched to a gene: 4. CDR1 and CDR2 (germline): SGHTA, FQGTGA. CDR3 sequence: CASSLMVTSGNTGELFF. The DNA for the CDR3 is TGTGCCAGCAGCTTAATGGTGACTAGCGGGAACACCGGGGAGCTGTTTTTT.

Here the CDR3 DNA reads TGTGCCAGCAACCCAGCGGACCTCACAGATACGCAGTATTTT. Its translation is CASNPADLTDTQYF. The chain recombines TRBV6-6 with TRBJ2-3; D possibly corresponds to TRBD2 (5 bases). The V and J ends lost 7 bases and 2 bases respectively, with 13 bases between them. Germline assignment: CDR1 MNHNY and CDR2 SVGAGI (reference sequence). The CDR3 covers 14 residues.

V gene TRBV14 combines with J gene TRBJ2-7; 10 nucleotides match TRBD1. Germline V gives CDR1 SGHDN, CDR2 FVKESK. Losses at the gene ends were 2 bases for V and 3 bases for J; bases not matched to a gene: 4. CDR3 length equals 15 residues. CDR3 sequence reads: CASSQMTGGIYEQYF. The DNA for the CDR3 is TGTGCCAGCAGCCAAATGACAGGGGGCATCTACGAGCAGTACTTC.

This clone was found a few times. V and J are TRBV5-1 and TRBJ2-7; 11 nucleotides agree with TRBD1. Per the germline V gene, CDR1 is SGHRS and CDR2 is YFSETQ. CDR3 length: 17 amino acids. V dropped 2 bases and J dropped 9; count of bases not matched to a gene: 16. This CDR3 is CASSFNGGGTGGNWQYF. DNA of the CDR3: TGCGCCAGCAGCTTTAACGGTGGTGGGACAGGGGGAAATTGGCAGTACTTC.

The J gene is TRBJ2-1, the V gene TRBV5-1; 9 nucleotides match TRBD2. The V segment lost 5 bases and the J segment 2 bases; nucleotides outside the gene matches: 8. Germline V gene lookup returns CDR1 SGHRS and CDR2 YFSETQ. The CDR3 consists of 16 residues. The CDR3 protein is CASSLDSGSPYNEQFF. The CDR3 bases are TGCGCCAGCAGTTTAGATAGCGGGAGTCCCTACAATGAGCAGTTCTTC.

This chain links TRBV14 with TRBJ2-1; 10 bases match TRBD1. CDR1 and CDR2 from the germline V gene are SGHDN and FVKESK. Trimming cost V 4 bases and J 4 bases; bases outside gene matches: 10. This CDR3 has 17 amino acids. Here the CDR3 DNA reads TGTGCCAGCAGCCCGATACTGCCGGGACAGGGGTACAATGAGCAGTTCTTC. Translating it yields CASSPILPGQGYNEQFF.

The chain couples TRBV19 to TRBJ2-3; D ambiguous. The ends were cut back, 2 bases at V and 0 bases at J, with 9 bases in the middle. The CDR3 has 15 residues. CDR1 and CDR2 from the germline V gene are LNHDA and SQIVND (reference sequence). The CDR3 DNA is TGTGCCAGTAGTATATCGGCGGTTAGCACAGATACGCAGTATTTT. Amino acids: CASSISAVSTDTQYF. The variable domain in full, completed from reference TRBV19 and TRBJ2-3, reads DGGITQSPKYLFRKEGQNVTLSCEQNLNHDAMYWYRQDPGQGLRLIYYSQIVNDFQKGDIAEGYSVSREKKESFPLTVTSAQKNPTAFYLCASSISAVSTDTQYFGPGTRLTVL.

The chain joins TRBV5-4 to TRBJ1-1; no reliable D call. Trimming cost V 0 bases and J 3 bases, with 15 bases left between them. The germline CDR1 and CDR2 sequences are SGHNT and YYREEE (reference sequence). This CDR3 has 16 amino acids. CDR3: CASSLALGGRYTEAFF. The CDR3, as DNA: TGTGCCAGCAGCTTGGCCTTGGGAGGGCGGTACACTGAAGCTTTCTTT.

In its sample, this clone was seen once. The CDR3 nucleotides read TGTGCCAGTAGCCCGGGGGGCGGGTGGGGACGAGAGACCCAGTACTTC. Translating gives CASSPGGGWGRETQYF. The chain is built from TRBV19 and TRBJ2-5; D may be TRBD2 (7 bases). The CDR3 runs 16 residues. V was trimmed by 6 bases and J by 4 bases, leaving 21 bases between them. Per the germline V gene, CDR1 is LNHDA and CDR2 is SQIVND (reference sequence).

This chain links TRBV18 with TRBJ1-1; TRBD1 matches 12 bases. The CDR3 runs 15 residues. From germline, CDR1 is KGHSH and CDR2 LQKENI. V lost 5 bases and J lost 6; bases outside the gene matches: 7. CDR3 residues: CASSAGTGGLAEAFF. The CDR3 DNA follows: TGTGCCAGCTCAGCCGGGACAGGGGGCTTAGCTGAAGCTTTCTTT.

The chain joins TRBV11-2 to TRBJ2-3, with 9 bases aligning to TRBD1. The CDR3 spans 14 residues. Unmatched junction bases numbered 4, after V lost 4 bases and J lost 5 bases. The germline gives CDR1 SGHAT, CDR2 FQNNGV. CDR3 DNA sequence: TGTGCCAGCAGCTCCCGACAGGGGGGAGATACGCAGTATTTT. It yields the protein CASSSRQGGDTQYF.

The CDR3 sequence is CASRDSFSGANVLTF. The CDR3 DNA reads TGTGCCAGCAGGGACAGCTTCTCTGGGGCCAACGTCCTGACTTTC. The rearrangement links TRBV19 to TRBJ2-6; 7 nucleotides match TRBD1. There are 15 residues in the CDR3. CDR1 is LNHDA, CDR2 SQIVND, per germline (reference sequence). The V segment lost 9 bases and the J segment 0 bases; nucleotides outside the gene matches: 5.

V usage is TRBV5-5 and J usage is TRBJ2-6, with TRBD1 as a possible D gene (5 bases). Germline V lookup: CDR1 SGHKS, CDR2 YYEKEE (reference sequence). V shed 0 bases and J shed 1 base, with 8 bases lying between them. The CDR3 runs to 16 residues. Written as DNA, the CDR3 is TGTGCCAGCAGCTTGGACGCAGGGTCTGGGGCCAACGTCCTGACTTTC. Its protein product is CASSLDAGSGANVLTF.

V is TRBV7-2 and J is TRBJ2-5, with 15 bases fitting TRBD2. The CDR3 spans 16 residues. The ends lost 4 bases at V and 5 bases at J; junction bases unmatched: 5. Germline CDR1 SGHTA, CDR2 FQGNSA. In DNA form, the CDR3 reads TGTGCCAGCAGCTCCGGACTAGCGGGAGGGCGGGAGACCCAGTACTTC. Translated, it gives CASSSGLAGGRETQYF.

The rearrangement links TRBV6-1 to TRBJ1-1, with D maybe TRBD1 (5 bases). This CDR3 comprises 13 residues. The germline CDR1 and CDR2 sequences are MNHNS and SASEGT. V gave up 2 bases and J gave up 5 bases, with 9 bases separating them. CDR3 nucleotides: TGTGCCAGCAGTGAATCGGGGGGGACTGAAGCTTTCTTT. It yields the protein CASSESGGTEAFF.

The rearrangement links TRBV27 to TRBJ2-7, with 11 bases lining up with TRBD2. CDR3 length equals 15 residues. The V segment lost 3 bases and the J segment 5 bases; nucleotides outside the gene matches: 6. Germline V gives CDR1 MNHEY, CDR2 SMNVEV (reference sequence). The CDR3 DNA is TGTGCCAGCAGTTTCACTAGCGGGAGAGTCAACGAGCAGTACTTC. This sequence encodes CASSFTSGRVNEQYF.

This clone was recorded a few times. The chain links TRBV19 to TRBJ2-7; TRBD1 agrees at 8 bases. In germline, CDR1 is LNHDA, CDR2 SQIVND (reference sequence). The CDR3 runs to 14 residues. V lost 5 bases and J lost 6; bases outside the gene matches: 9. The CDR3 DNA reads TGTGCCAGTAGTCCAACAGGGGGTATTCTCGAGCAGTACTTC. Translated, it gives CASSPTGGILEQYF.

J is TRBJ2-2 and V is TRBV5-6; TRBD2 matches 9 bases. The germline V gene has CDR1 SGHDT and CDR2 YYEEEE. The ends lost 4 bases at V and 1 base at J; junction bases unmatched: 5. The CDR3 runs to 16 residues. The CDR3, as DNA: TGTGCCAGCAGCCTCTGGACTAGCGAGAACACCGGGGAGCTGTTTTTT. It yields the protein CASSLWTSENTGELFF. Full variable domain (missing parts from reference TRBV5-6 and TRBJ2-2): DAGVTQSPTHLIKTRGQQVTLRCSPKSGHDTVSWYQQALGQGPQFIFQYYEEEERQRGNFPDRFSGHQFPNYSSELNVNALLLGDSALYLCASSLWTSENTGELFFGEGSRLTVL.

The CDR3 loop is CSVEPTGALPNEKLFF. CDR3 nucleotides: TGCAGCGTTGAACCGACAGGGGCTCTCCCTAATGAAAAACTGTTTTTT. The chain has TRBV29-1 and TRBJ1-4; the match to TRBD1 covers 8 bases. The CDR3 is made up of 16 amino acids. From germline, CDR1 is SQVTM and CDR2 ANQGSEA. The junction had 8 bases not matched to a gene; V was cut back by 2 bases and J by 3 bases. The complete variable domain, with remaining parts taken from reference TRBV29-1 and TRBJ1-4, reads SAVISQKPSRDICQRGTSLTIQCQVDSQVTMMFWYRQQPGQSLTLIATANQGSEATYESGFVIDKFPISRPNLTFSTLTVSNMSPEDSSIYLCSVEPTGALPNEKLFFGSGTQLSVL.

The CDR3 spells CASSNRGYTEAFF. DNA of the CDR3: TGTGCCAGCAGTAACAGGGGGTACACTGAAGCTTTCTTT. This sequence joins TRBV6-1 and TRBJ1-1; 8 bases fit TRBD1. V shed 5 bases, J shed 3 bases, and the junction held 2 bases outside the gene matches. CDR1 and CDR2 (germline): MNHNS, SASEGT. The CDR3 has 13 amino acids.

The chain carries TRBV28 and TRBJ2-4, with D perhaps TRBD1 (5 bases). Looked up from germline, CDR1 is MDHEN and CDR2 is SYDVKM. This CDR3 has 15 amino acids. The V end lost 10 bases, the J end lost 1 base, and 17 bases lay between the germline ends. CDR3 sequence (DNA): TGTGCCACACTAAGCTCGGACATGGCCAAAAACATTCAGTACTTC. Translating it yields CATLSSDMAKNIQYF.

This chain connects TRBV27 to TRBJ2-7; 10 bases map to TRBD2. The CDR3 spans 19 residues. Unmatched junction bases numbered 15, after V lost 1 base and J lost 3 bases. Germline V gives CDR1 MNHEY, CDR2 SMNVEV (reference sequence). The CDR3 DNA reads TGTGCCAGCAGTTTATTCGGGCGACTAGCGGGTCTATCTTTCTACGAGCAGTACTTC. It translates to CASSLFGRLAGLSFYEQYF.

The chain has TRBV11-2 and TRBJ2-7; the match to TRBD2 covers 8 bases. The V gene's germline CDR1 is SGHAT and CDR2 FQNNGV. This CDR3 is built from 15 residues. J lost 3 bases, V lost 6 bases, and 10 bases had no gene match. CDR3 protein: CASSLGAGAFYEQYF. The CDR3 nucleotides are TGTGCCAGCAGTCTAGGAGCGGGAGCGTTCTACGAGCAGTACTTC.

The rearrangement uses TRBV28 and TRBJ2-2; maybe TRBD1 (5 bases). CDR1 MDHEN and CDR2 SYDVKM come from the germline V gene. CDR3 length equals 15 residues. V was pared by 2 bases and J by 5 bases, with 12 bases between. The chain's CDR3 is CASSLPQGRTGELFF. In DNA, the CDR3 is TGTGCCAGCAGTTTACCTCAGGGTCGAACCGGGGAGCTGTTTTTT.

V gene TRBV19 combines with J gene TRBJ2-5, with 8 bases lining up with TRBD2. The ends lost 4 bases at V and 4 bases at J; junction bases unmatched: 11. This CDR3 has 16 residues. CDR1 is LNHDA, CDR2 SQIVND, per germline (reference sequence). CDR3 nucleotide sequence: TGTGCCAGTAGTACCGGGGGGGGAGGGCTCCCAGAGACCCAGTACTTC. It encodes CASSTGGGGLPETQYF.

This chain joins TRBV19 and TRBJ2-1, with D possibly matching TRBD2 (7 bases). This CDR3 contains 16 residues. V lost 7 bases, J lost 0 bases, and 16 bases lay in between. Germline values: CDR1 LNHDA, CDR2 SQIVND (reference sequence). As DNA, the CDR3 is TGTGCCAGTACGGGGGCCGGGGGGAGCTCCTACAATGAGCAGTTCTTC. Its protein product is CASTGAGGSSYNEQFF.